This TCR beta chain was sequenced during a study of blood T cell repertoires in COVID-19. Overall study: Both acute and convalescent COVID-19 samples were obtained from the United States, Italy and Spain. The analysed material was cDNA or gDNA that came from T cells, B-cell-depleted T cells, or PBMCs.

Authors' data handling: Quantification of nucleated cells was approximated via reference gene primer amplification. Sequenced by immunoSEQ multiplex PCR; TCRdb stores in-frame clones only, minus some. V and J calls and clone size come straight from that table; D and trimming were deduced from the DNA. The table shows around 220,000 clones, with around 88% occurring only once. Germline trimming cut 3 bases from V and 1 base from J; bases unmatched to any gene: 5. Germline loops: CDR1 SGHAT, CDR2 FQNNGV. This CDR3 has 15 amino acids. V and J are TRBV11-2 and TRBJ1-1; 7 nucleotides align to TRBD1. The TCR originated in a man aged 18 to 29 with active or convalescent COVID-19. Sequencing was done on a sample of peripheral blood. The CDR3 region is CASSFGTVKNTEAFF. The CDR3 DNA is TGTGCCAGCAGCTTCGGGACAGTAAAGAACACTGAAGCTTTCTTT.